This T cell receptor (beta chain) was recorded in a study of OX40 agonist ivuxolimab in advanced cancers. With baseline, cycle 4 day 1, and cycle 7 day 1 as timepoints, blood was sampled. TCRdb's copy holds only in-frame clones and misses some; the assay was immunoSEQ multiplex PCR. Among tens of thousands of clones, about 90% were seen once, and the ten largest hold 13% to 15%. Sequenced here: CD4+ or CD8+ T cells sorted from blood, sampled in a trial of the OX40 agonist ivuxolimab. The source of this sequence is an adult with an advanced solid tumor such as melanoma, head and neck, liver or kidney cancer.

CDR3 residues: CASSAWTGEQFF. CDR3 sequence (DNA): TGTGCCAGCAGCGCGTGGACAGGGGAACAGTTCTTC. The V and J genes are TRBV9 and TRBJ2-1; 9 positions agree with TRBD1. This CDR3 is built from 12 residues. The germline V gene encodes CDR1 SGDLS and CDR2 YYNGEE. The ends lost 3 bases at V and 13 bases at J; junction bases unmatched: 5.